This T cell receptor (beta chain) came from a study of blood T cells in healthy people across ages. A second about 6 to 12 cycle PCR used barcoded and J-beta primers. No fewer than 3 million CDR3-containing paired-end reads came from each sample. TCRdb used MiXCR to reprocess the 5' RACE reads, holding one entry per CDR3 protein. The sample lists over 950,000 distinct CDR3 sequences, less than 45% occurring once. V was pared by 2 bases and J by 10 bases, with 17 bases between. The CDR3 consists of 15 residues. The germline CDR1 and CDR2 sequences are KGHSH and LQKENI. Isolation of PBMCs gave at least 7 million cells per sample. Samples each yielded at least 5 micrograms of total RNA.

The sample consisted of blood. The origin of this receptor is a man in his late teens or twenties in good health. The chain links TRBV18 to TRBJ1-4; TRBD1 is a possible D gene (6 bases). CDR3 coding DNA: TGTGCCAGCTCACCAGAGGGACACCCAGGGGTAAAACTGTTTTTT. This codes for CASSPEGHPGVKLFF.